These 26 T cell receptor beta chains share one sample of origin, sequenced in a study of T cells after yellow fever vaccination. TCRdb processed the 5' RACE reads anew with MiXCR; each CDR3 protein has one entry. Of 450,000 to 550,000 distinct CDR3 sequences listed, about 19% are singletons. Sequenced here: PBMCs, sampled 15 days after the yellow fever booster vaccination. These receptors were taken from a man aged 25 to 45 who received the YFV17D yellow fever vaccine.

V and J are TRBV30 and TRBJ2-7; tentatively, D is TRBD1 (7 bases). The CDR3 runs 18 residues. The V gene lost 2 bases and the J gene lost 12 bases, with 35 bases spanning the gap. Germline loops: CDR1 GTSNPN, CDR2 SVGIG (reference sequence). The CDR3 region has the DNA TGTGCCTGGAGTTACGGGCAGGGGGGTCCCCCCCAGGGTCGACGGCTGTACTTC. Its protein is CAWSYGQGGPPQGRRLYF.

This sequence joins TRBV11-2 and TRBJ2-1; D tentatively fits TRBD1 or TRBD2 (7 bases each). CDR3 length equals 16 residues. The V end lost 2 bases, the J end lost 3 bases, and 14 bases lay between the germline ends. Germline V CDR1 and CDR2: SGHAT, FQNNGV. The CDR3 DNA sequence: TGTGCCAGCAGCTTACAGGGGGGAGGGTTCTACAATGAGCAGTTCTTC. As protein: CASSLQGGGFYNEQFF.

This clonotype was observed a handful of times. CDR3 in DNA: TGTGCCAGCAGTTTGACCGGGGAAATACTATACAATGAGCAGTTCTTC. Translation: CASSLTGEILYNEQFF. The rearrangement joins TRBV12-3 or TRBV12-4 to TRBJ2-1; D is possibly TRBD2 (5 bases). V was cut by 3 bases and J by 4 bases, with 16 bases left in between. This CDR3 contains 16 residues.

This clonotype turned up a few times. The rearrangement uses TRBV9 and TRBJ2-2, with 7 bases identical to TRBD1. Per the germline V gene, CDR1 is SGDLS and CDR2 is YYNGEE. CDR3 size: 16 residues. J was trimmed by 0 bases and V by 3 bases; bases with no gene match: 5. CDR3 nucleotides: TGTGCCAGCAGCGACCGGACAGGCGCGAACACCGGGGAGCTGTTTTTT. This encodes CASSDRTGANTGELFF.

Ten or more counts support this clonotype. The chain carries TRBV20-1 and TRBJ2-3, with D perhaps TRBD1 or TRBD2 (5 bases each). The CDR3 extends over 15 amino acids. The germline gives CDR1 DFQATT, CDR2 SNEGSKA (reference sequence). V dropped 7 bases and J dropped 6 bases, with 23 bases sitting between them. CDR3 protein: CSVPSGTAGEDTQYF. In nucleotides, the CDR3 is TGCAGTGTTCCCTCCGGGACCGCCGGGGAGGATACGCAGTATTTT.

The chain combines TRBV5-6 with TRBJ2-7; TRBD2 is a possible D gene (5 bases). The CDR3 is 16 amino acids. The V gene lost 3 bases and the J gene lost 2 bases, with 18 bases spanning the gap. Germline CDR1 is SGHDT and CDR2 is YYEEEE. The CDR3 loop reads CASSSPTSRGPYEQYF. CDR3 bases: TGTGCCAGCAGCTCCCCGACTTCTCGAGGGCCCTACGAGCAGTACTTC.

The chain uses TRBV27 and TRBJ2-1; TRBD1 or TRBD2 may be the D gene (5 bases each). V lost 2 bases and J lost 7, with 12 bases in between. The CDR3 runs to 14 residues. Germline lookup yields CDR1 MNHEY and CDR2 SMNVEV (reference sequence). The CDR3 DNA reads TGTGCCAGCAGTTTAATGGGGACCCTTAATGAGCAGTTCTTC. Its translation: CASSLMGTLNEQFF.

This clonotype was seen only a few times. CDR3 nucleotides: TGTGCCGCCTCCCGGGGGGCTTCCTACGAGCAGTACTTC. This encodes CAASRGASYEQYF. The V and J genes are TRBV12-3 or TRBV12-4 and TRBJ2-7; TRBD2 is a possible D gene (7 bases). V was shortened by 11 bases and J by 1 base, with 15 bases between the two germline ends. The CDR3 contains 13 residues.

This chain connects TRBV7-9 to TRBJ1-5; D gene unclear. The CDR3 covers 13 residues. Trimming removed 5 bases from V and 5 bases from J, with 10 bases in between. Germline V gene sequence: CDR1 SEHNR, CDR2 FQNEAQ (reference sequence). CDR3 bases: TGTGCCAGCAGCCGGGGAGTAGATCAGCCCCAGCATTTT. This translates into CASSRGVDQPQHF.

This clonotype has only a few counts. The chain employs TRBV9 and TRBJ2-5, with 7 bases identical to TRBD2. Germline CDR1 SGDLS, CDR2 YYNGEE. The CDR3 has 16 amino acids. The V gene end was trimmed by 0 bases and the J gene end by 2 bases; junction bases not matched to a gene: 7. In DNA, the CDR3 is TGTGCCAGCAGCGTAGCTCCGGGAGGACTACAAGAGACCCAGTACTTC. It encodes CASSVAPGGLQETQYF.

This clonotype was observed a handful of times. The V call is TRBV5-5, the J call TRBJ2-5; D is possibly TRBD2 (5 bases). This CDR3 spans 15 amino acids. Germline V gives CDR1 SGHKS, CDR2 YYEKEE (reference sequence). Trimming removed 0 bases from V and 5 bases from J, with 14 bases in between. This chain's CDR3 is CASSLVTGGGETQYF. CDR3 coding DNA: TGTGCCAGCAGCTTGGTGACTGGAGGCGGGGAGACCCAGTACTTC. Full variable domain (missing parts from reference TRBV5-5 and TRBJ2-5): DAGVTQSPTHLIKTRGQQVTLRCSPISGHKSVSWYQQVLGQGPQFIFQYYEKEERGRGNFPDRFSARQFPNYSSELNVNALLLGDSALYLCASSLVTGGGETQYFGPGTRLLVL.

The CDR3 reads CASSLTGASNTEAFF. CDR3 DNA: TGTGCCAGCAGTTTAACGGGTGCCTCTAACACTGAAGCTTTCTTT. The chain combines TRBV12-3 or TRBV12-4 with TRBJ1-1; D gene unclear. V shed 2 bases and J shed 2 bases, with 12 bases lying between them. The CDR3 extends over 15 amino acids.

The chain combines TRBV27 with TRBJ2-2; the D is unclear. Trimming left V 2 bases short and J 6 bases short, with 7 bases between. The CDR3 covers 13 residues. Germline CDR1 reads MNHEY; CDR2 reads SMNVEV (reference sequence). In nucleotides, the CDR3 is TGTGCCAGCAGTTTAATTTTCGCCGGGGAGCTGTTTTTT. Translating gives CASSLIFAGELFF.

For the CDR3, the DNA is TGTGCCAGCAGTTTCAAGCTCTCGACAGGGGCGTCCTCTGGGGCCAACGTCCTGACTTTC. Translated: CASSFKLSTGASSGANVLTF. This chain links TRBV12-3 or TRBV12-4 with TRBJ2-6, with 8 nucleotides matching TRBD1. V was pared by 3 bases and J by 0 bases, with 13 bases of the junction left unmatched. The CDR3 length is 20 residues.

This sequence joins TRBV20-1 and TRBJ2-2; 9 bases are a match to TRBD2. The CDR3 has 14 amino acids. V shed 6 bases and J 5 bases; nucleotides not matched to a gene: 7. Germline CDR1 DFQATT, CDR2 SNEGSKA (reference sequence). CDR3: CSASGLAKTGELFF. The DNA of the CDR3 is TGCAGTGCCTCGGGACTAGCTAAAACCGGGGAGCTGTTTTTT.

The genes are TRBV6-2 or TRBV6-3 and TRBJ1-1, with no clear D. The V end lost 2 bases, the J end lost 1 base, and 8 bases lay between the germline ends. The CDR3 spans 14 residues. Germline CDR1 MNHEY, CDR2 SVGEGT. The CDR3 region has the DNA TGTGCCAGCAGTTACGTTTTAGAGAACACTGAAGCTTTCTTT. Its translation is CASSYVLENTEAFF.

This clonotype was seen a handful of times. The chain's CDR3 is CASSLMGLAGVETQYF. The CDR3 bases are TGCGCCAGCAGCTTGATGGGGCTAGCGGGAGTAGAGACCCAGTACTTC. The chain employs TRBV5-1 and TRBJ2-5, with TRBD2 matching over 10 bases. The CDR3 extends over 16 amino acids. V was pared by 1 base and J by 4 bases, with 7 bases of the junction left unmatched. Germline CDR1 reads SGHRS; CDR2 reads YFSETQ.

This clonotype has more than one count but fewer than ten. The CDR3 DNA follows: TGTGCCAGCAGCTTAGGAGGTCCAACCGGGGAGCTGTTTTTT. It encodes CASSLGGPTGELFF. V usage is TRBV7-7 and J usage is TRBJ2-2, with unresolved D. The germline V gene has CDR1 SSHAT and CDR2 FNYEAQ (reference sequence). The ends were cut back, 1 base at V and 5 bases at J, with 8 bases in the middle. CDR3 length: 14 amino acids.

This chain links TRBV18 with TRBJ2-4; D gene unclear. Germline CDR1 KGHSH, CDR2 LQKENI. Trimming took 2 bases from V and 12 from J, leaving 14 bases between them. The CDR3 spans 13 residues. CDR3 coding DNA: TGTGCCAGCTCACCAGGGGAACTGGACCATCAGTACTTC. Its protein is CASSPGELDHQYF.

V and J are TRBV24-1 and TRBJ2-3; no clear D gene. Trimming pared 3 bases from V and 8 bases from J, leaving 5 bases between. Germline loops: CDR1 KGHDR, CDR2 SFDVKD. The CDR3 is 11 amino acids. This CDR3 reads CATSDRVTQYF. The CDR3 DNA reads TGTGCCACCAGTGATCGGGTTACGCAGTATTTT.

CDR3 region: CSARDPAGGLTGELFF. The CDR3 DNA reads as TGCAGTGCTAGAGATCCGGCGGGAGGCCTTACCGGGGAGCTGTTTTTT. V usage is TRBV20-1 and J usage is TRBJ2-2, with 8 bases fitting TRBD2. Germline assignment: CDR1 DFQATT and CDR2 SNEGSKA (reference sequence). This CDR3 region has 16 residues. The V gene end was trimmed by 0 bases and the J gene end by 5 bases; junction bases not matched to a gene: 8.

This rearrangement joins TRBV5-6 to TRBJ2-5; D may be TRBD1 (6 bases). CDR3 size: 14 residues. Germline V gene lookup returns CDR1 SGHDT and CDR2 YYEEEE. Trimming took off 4 bases at V and 8 bases at J, with 18 bases between the two ends. The CDR3 nucleotides are TGTGCCAGCAGCGAGACAGGACAGCCTCAAACCCAGTACTTC. As protein: CASSETGQPQTQYF.

The chain has TRBV14 and TRBJ2-1; D is undetermined. Trimming cost V 1 base and J 4 bases, with 8 bases left between them. CDR1 is SGHDN, CDR2 FVKESK, per germline. This CDR3 comprises 14 residues. The CDR3 loop reads CASSQALRYNEQFF. CDR3 nucleotide sequence: TGTGCCAGCAGCCAAGCCCTCAGATACAATGAGCAGTTCTTC.

This clonotype was seen a handful of times. The rearrangement uses TRBV5-6 and TRBJ2-1; no definite D call. This CDR3 comprises 16 residues. Trimming shortened V by 4 bases and J by 4 bases, and 18 bases separated the two germline ends. The germline CDR1 and CDR2 sequences are SGHDT and YYEEEE. CDR3 sequence reads: CASSRRTESLYNEQFF. The CDR3 DNA sequence: TGTGCCAGCAGCCGACGGACCGAGAGTCTTTACAATGAGCAGTTCTTC.

There are a few counts of this clonotype. The rearrangement links TRBV12-3 or TRBV12-4 to TRBJ1-5; D might be TRBD1 (5 bases). V shed 5 bases and J shed 6 bases, with 14 bases lying between them. This CDR3 spans 14 amino acids. The CDR3 nucleotides read TGTGCCAGCAGTCAGGGAAGCAGAACTCAGCCCCAGCATTTT. Protein: CASSQGSRTQPQHF.

The sample holds a few counts of this clonotype. J is TRBJ2-7 and V is TRBV5-1, with 7 positions matching TRBD1. Looked up from germline, CDR1 is SGHRS and CDR2 is YFSETQ. The CDR3 is made up of 14 amino acids. V was clipped by 2 bases and J by 2 bases; unmatched bases: 4. In DNA, the CDR3 is TGCGCCAGCAGCTTAGACAGGGCCCCCTACGAGCAGTACTTC. Residues: CASSLDRAPYEQYF. Full variable domain (outside the CDR3, taken from reference TRBV5-1 and TRBJ2-7): KAGVTQTPRYLIKTRGQQVTLSCSPISGHRSVSWYQQTPGQGLQFLFEYFSETQRNKGNFPGRFSGRQFSNSRSEMNVSTLELGDSALYLCASSLDRAPYEQYFGPGTRLTVT.